This is a list of T cell receptor beta chains from one sample in a study of T-cell reconstitution after alpha-beta-depleted transplantation in children. TCRdb reprocessed the PCR reads with MiXCR, giving one entry per CDR3 protein. The sample shows a few hundred thousand distinct CDR3 sequences, 25% to 30% of them seen only once. The source was PBMCs, collected before TCRalphabeta/CD19-depleted stem cell transplant. All receptors derive from a boy under three years old with Wiskott-Aldrich syndrome, due to receive a stem cell transplant. Both conserved end residues are part of each CDR3.

TRBV20-1	TRBJ2-1	CSARTSDSYNEQFF
TRBV5-5	TRBJ2-3	CASSLPGDNTQYF
TRBV12-3/TRBV12-4	TRBJ2-1	CASSLGGPLDEQFF
TRBV2	TRBJ1-5	CASSVGQGAWEPQHF
TRBV4-2	TRBJ2-5	CASSQDLSGGETQYF
TRBV20-1	TRBJ2-1	CSAKRQGSYDEQFF
TRBV19	TRBJ2-2	CASSISGKGTGELFF
TRBV5-1	TRBJ2-1	CASRESGRGNEQFF
TRBV27	TRBJ2-3	CASSLGPWSTDTQYF
TRBV7-2	TRBJ2-7	CASSRRGNYEQYF
TRBV20-1	TRBJ2-2	CSAKGQRERSGELFF
TRBV10-3	TRBJ2-2	CAISDATGSRTGELFF
TRBV18	TRBJ2-5	CASSPPSDAETQYF
TRBV29-1	TRBJ2-7	CSVLLGPTYEQYF
TRBV11-2	TRBJ2-1	CASSLSGSRTYNEQFF
TRBV5-1	TRBJ1-5	CASSLGGTDQPQHF
TRBV20-1	TRBJ2-3	CSARDPWNSTDTQYF
TRBV5-1	TRBJ2-7	CASSFSPANGYEQYF
TRBV12-3/TRBV12-4	TRBJ2-7	CASATSGGLPYEQYF
TRBV15	TRBJ2-5	CATSSIGLMETQYF
TRBV20-1	TRBJ2-1	CSAYRDTRAHNEQFF
TRBV15	TRBJ2-1	CATSVLAGVVNEQFF